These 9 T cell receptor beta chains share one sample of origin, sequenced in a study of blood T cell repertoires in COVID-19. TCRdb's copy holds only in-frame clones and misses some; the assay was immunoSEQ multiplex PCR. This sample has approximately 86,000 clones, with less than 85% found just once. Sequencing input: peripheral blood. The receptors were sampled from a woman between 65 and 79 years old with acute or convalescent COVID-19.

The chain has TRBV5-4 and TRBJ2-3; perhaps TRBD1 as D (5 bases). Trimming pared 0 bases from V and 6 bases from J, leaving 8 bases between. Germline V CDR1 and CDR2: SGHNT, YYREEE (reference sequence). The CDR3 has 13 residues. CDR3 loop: CASSLDRGDTQYF. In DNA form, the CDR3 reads TGTGCCAGCAGCTTGGATAGGGGTGATACGCAGTATTTT.

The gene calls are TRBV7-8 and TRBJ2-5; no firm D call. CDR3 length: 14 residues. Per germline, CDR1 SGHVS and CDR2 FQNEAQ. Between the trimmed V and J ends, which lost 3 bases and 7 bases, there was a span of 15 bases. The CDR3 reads CASSFIERVGTQYF. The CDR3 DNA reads TGTGCCAGCAGCTTTATTGAACGCGTCGGGACCCAGTACTTC.

The CDR3 protein is CASSGTGKENTEAFF. The CDR3 bases are TGTGCCAGCAGCGGGACAGGGAAGGAGAACACTGAAGCTTTCTTT. The rearrangement uses TRBV3-1 (or the pseudogene TRBV3-2) and TRBJ1-1; TRBD1 matches at 9 bases. Germline-derived CDR1 and CDR2 are LGHDT and YNNKEL (reference sequence). CDR3 length: 15 amino acids. With 5 bases clipped from V and 1 base from J, the junction kept 5 bases outside the gene matches.

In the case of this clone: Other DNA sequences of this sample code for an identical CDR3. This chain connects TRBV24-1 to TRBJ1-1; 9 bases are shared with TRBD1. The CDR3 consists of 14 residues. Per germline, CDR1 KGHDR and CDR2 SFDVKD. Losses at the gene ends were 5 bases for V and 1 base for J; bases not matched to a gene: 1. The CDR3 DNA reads TGTGCCACCAGTGCGGGACAGGGGAACACTGAAGCTTTCTTT. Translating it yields CATSAGQGNTEAFF.

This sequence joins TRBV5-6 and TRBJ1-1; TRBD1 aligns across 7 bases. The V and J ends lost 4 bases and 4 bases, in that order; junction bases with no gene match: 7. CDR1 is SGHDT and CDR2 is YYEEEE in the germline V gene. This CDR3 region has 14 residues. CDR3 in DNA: TGTGCCAGCAGCGTTCAGGGGGTTTCCACTGAAGCTTTCTTT. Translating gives CASSVQGVSTEAFF.

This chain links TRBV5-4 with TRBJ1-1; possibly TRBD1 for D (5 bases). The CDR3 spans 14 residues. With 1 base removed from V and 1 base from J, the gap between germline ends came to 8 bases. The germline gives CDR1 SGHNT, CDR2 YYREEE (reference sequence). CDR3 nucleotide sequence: TGTGCCAGCAGCTTGACAGGAGCGAACACTGAAGCTTTCTTT. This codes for CASSLTGANTEAFF.

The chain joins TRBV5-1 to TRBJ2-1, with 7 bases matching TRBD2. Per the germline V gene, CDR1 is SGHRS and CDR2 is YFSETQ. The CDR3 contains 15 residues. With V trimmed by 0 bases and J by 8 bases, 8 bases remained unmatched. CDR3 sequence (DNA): TGCGCCAGCAGCTTGGGCAGCGGGGCGAGGGATGAGCAGTTCTTC. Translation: CASSLGSGARDEQFF.

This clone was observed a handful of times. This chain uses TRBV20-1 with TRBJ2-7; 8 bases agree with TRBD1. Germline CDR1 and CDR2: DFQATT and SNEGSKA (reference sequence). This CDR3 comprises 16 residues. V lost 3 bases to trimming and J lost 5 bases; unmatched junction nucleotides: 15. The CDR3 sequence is CSASRGSGTGPHEQYF. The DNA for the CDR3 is TGCAGTGCTAGTCGGGGATCCGGGACAGGTCCACACGAGCAGTACTTC.

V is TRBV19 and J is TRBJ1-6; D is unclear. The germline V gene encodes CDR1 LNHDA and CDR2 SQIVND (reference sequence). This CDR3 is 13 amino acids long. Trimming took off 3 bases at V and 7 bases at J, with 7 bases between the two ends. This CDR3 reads CASSIYSNSPLHF. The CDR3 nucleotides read TGTGCCAGTAGTATCTATTCCAATTCACCCCTCCACTTT.